This record looks at one TCR beta chain sequence and its context. Its antigen is unknown. These data originate in a study of response to subunit inactivated influenza vaccine. Findings of the study overall: Authors suggested seasonal influenza vaccinations each recruit few new T cells.

Each CDR3 protein gets one entry after TCRdb re-called the RT-PCR reads with MiXCR. This table holds more than 700,000 distinct CDR3 sequences, 20% to 25% found once. The sequence was obtained from a man in his forties or fifties who received an inactivated influenza vaccine. The specimen was PBMCs from blood, collected roughly 5 days after vaccination.

Written as DNA, the CDR3 is TGTGCCAGCAGCTTAGCAGGGTTTCTCACCGGGGAGCTGTTTTTT. As protein: CASSLAGFLTGELFF. The V call is TRBV7-9, the J call TRBJ2-2; D uncertain. This CDR3 is built from 15 residues. The germline V and J ends were trimmed by 0 bases and 4 bases, with 9 bases remaining between them. Germline V gene lookup returns CDR1 SEHNR and CDR2 FQNEAQ (reference sequence).